This T cell receptor beta chain is from a study of blood T cell repertoires in COVID-19. Study at large: Sites in the United States, Italy and Spain provided acute and convalescent COVID-19 samples. Nucleic acid was either cDNA or gDNA, and it came from T cells, B-cell-depleted T cells, or PBMCs.

Original data processing: For nucleated cells, counts were estimated from reference gene primer amplification. The repertoire was sequenced with immunoSEQ multiplex PCR; TCRdb's copy has only in-frame clones and lacks some. For V, J and clone size, that table is used; D and trimming come from the DNA. The sample lists roughly 220,000 clones, approximately 86% occurring once. Study members were between roughly 18 and 90 years old and lived in 25 or so US regions. Specimen: PBMCs or T cells enriched from blood (not recorded which). The receptor comes from a woman between 40 and 55 years old with acute COVID-19.

DNA of the CDR3: TGCAGCGTTGTACGAGCGGGAGAATTAGATACGCAGTATTTT. Translated: CSVVRAGELDTQYF. The V call is TRBV29-1, the J call TRBJ2-3; 8 nucleotides align to TRBD2. The germline V gene encodes CDR1 SQVTM and CDR2 ANQGSEA. This CDR3 has 14 amino acids. Trimming at V came to 4 bases and at J to 5 bases, leaving 8 bases not matched to a gene.